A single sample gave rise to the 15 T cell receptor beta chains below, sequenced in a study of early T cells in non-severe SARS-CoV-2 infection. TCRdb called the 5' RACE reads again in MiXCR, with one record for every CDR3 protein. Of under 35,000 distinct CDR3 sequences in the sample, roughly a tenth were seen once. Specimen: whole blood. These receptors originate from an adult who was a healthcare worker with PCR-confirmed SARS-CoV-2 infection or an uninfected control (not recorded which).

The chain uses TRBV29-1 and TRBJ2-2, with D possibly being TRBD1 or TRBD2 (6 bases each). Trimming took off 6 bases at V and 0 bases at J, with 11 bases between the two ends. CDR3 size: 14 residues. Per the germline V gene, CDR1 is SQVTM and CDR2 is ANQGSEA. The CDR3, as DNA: TGCAGCGTCCGGGGGACAACGAACACCGGGGAGCTGTTTTTT. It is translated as CSVRGTTNTGELFF.

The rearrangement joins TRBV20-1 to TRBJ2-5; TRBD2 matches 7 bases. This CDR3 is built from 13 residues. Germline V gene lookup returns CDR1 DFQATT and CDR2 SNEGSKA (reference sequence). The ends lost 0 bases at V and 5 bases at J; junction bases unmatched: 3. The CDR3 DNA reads TGCAGTGCTAGAGAGGGAGGGGCGGAGACCCAGTACTTC. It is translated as CSAREGGAETQYF.

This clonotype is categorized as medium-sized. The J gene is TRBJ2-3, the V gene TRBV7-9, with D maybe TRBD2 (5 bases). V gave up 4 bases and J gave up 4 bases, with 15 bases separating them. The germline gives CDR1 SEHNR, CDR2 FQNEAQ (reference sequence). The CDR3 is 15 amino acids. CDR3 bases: TGTGCCAGCAGCTCCCGTCTCGAGGGAGCAGATACGCAGTATTTT. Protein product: CASSSRLEGADTQYF.

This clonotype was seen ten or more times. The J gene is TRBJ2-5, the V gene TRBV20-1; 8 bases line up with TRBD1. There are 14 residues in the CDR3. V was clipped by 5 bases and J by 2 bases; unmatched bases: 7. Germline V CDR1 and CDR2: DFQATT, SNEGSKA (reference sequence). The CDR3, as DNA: TGCAGTGCTCATGACAGGGGTCGTCAAGAGACCCAGTACTTC. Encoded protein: CSAHDRGRQETQYF.

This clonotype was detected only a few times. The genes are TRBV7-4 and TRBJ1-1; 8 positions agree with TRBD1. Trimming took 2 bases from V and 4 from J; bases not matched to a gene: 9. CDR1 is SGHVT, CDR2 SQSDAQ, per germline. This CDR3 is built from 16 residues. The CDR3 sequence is CASSLIRGDRSTEAFF. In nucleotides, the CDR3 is TGTGCCAGCAGCTTAATTAGGGGGGACAGGTCCACTGAAGCTTTCTTT.

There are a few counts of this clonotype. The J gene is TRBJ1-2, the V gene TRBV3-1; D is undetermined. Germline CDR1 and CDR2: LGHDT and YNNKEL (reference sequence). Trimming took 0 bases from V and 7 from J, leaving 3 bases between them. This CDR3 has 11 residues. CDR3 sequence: CASSQDRGYTF. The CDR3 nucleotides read TGTGCCAGCAGCCAAGATCGTGGCTACACCTTC.

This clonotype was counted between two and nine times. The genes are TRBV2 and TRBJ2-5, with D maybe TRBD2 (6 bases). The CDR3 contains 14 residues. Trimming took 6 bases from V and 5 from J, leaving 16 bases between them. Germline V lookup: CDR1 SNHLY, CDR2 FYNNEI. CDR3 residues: CASSLETRAETQYF. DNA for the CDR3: TGTGCCAGCAGCTTGGAGACTAGGGCTGAGACCCAGTACTTC.

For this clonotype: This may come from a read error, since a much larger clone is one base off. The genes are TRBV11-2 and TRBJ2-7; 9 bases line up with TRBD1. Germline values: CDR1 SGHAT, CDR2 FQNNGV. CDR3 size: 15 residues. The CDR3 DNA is TGTGTCAGCAGCTCCGACAGGGGGTTCCCCTACGAGCAGTACTTC. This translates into CVSSSDRGFPYEQYF.

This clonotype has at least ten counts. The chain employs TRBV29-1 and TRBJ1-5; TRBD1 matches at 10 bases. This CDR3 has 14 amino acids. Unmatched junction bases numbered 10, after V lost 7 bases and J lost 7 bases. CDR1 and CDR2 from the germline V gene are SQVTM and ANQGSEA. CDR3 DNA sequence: TGCAGCGCCTCAGGGGGGACAGGGGAGCAGCCCCAGCATTTT. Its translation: CSASGGTGEQPQHF.

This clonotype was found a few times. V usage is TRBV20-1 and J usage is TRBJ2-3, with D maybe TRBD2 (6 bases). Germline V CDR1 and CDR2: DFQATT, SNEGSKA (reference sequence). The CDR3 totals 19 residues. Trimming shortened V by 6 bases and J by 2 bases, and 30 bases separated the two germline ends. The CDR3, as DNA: TGCAGTGCCGAGGCGGCTAGTGGGGGGACGGTACCCACCACAGATACGCAGTATTTT. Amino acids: CSAEAASGGTVPTTDTQYF.

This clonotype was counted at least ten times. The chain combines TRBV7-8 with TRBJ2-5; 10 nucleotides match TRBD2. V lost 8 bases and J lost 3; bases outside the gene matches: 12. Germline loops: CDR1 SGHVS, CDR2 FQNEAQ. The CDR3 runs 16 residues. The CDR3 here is CASRSSASGGEETQYF. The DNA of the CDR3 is TGTGCCAGCCGCAGTTCGGCTAGCGGGGGAGAAGAGACCCAGTACTTC.

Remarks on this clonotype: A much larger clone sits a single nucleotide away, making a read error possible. CDR3 bases: TGTGCCAGCAGCATCCGACAGGGCAGAAGCGAAAAACTGTCTTTT. Its protein is CASSIRQGRSEKLSF. The V call is TRBV7-2, the J call TRBJ1-4, with 7 nucleotides matching TRBD1. From germline, CDR1 is SGHTA and CDR2 FQGNSA. The CDR3 extends over 15 amino acids.

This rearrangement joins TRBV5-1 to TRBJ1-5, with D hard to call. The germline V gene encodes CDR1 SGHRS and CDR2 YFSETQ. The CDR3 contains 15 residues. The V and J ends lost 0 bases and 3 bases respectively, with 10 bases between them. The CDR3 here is CASSLVGSTNQPQHF. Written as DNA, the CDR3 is TGCGCCAGCAGCTTGGTGGGGTCTACCAATCAGCCCCAGCATTTT. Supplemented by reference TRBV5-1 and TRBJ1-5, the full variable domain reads KAGVTQTPRYLIKTRGQQVTLSCSPISGHRSVSWYQQTPGQGLQFLFEYFSETQRNKGNFPGRFSGRQFSNSRSEMNVSTLELGDSALYLCASSLVGSTNQPQHFGDGTRLSIL.

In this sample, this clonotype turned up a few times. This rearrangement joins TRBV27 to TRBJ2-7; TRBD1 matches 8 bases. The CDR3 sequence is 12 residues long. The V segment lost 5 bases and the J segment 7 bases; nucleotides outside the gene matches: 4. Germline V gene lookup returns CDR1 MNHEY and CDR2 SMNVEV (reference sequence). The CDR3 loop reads CASSPTGVEQYF. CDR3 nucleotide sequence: TGTGCCAGCAGTCCGACAGGGGTTGAGCAGTACTTC.

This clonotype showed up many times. This CDR3 is CASSLWGSEQFF. Here the CDR3 DNA reads TGTGCCAGCAGCCTATGGGGGAGTGAGCAGTTCTTC. The chain couples TRBV12-3 or TRBV12-4 to TRBJ2-1, with D perhaps TRBD1 or TRBD2 (5 bases each). This CDR3 has 12 amino acids. V dropped 6 bases and J dropped 9 bases, with 12 bases sitting between them.